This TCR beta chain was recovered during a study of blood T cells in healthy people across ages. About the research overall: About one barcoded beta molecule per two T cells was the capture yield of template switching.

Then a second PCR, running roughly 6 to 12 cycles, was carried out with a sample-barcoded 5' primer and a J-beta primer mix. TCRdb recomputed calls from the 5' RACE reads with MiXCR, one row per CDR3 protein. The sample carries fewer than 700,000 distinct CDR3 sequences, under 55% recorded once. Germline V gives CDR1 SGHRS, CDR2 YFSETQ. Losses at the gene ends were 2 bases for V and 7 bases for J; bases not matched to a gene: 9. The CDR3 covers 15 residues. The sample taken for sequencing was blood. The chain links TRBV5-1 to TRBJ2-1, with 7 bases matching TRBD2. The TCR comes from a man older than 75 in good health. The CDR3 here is CASSFLAEAGNEQFF. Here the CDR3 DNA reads TGCGCCAGCAGCTTCCTAGCGGAGGCTGGAAATGAGCAGTTCTTC. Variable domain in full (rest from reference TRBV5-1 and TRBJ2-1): KAGVTQTPRYLIKTRGQQVTLSCSPISGHRSVSWYQQTPGQGLQFLFEYFSETQRNKGNFPGRFSGRQFSNSRSEMNVSTLELGDSALYLCASSFLAEAGNEQFFGPGTRLTVL.